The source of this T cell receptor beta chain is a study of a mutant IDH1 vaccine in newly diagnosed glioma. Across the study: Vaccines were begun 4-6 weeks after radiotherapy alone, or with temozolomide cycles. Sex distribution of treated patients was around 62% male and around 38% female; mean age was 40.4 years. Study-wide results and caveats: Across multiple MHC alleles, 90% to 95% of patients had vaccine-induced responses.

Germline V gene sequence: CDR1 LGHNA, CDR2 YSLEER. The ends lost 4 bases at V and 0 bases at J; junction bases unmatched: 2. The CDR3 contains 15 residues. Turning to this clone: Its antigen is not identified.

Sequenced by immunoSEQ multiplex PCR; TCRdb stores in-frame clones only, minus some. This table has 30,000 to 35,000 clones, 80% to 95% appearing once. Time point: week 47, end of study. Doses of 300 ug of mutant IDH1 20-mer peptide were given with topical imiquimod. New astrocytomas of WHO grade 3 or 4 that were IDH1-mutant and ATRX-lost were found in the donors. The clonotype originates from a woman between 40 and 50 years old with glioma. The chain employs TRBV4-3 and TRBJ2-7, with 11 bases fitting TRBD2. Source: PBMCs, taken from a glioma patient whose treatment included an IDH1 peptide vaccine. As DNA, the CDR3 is TGCGCCAGCAGCCGAGGGACTAGCGGCTCCTACGAGCAGTACTTC. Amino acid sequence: CASSRGTSGSYEQYF.